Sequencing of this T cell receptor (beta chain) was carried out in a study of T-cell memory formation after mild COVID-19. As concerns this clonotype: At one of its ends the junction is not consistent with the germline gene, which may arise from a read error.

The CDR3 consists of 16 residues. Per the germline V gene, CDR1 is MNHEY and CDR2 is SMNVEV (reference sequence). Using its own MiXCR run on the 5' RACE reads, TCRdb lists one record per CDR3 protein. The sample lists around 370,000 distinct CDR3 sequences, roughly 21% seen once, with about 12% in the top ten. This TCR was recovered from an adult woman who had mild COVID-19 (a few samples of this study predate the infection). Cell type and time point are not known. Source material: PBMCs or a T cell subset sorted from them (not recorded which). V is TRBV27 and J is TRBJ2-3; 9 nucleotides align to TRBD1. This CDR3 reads CASSLWGQGSTDTQYF. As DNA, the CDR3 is TGTGCCAGCAGCTTATGGGGACAGGGATCCACAGATACGCAGTATTTT.